This note documents a single TCR beta chain sequence. The antigen is unknown. CDR1 and CDR2 (germline): MNHNS, SASEGT. The CDR3 covers 15 residues. The V end was cut by 6 bases, the J end by 4 bases, with 19 bases between. This sample stems from a study of T cell repertoires in cytomegalovirus infection. Study-level information: In the study, CMV epitopes included recently identified HLA-C-restricted and well-studied HLA-B-restricted ones. An indication of both CMV infection and matching HLA type came from public TCR beta signatures.

Study results and caveats: Summed frequency of shared TCR beta families picked out CMV carriers who also had the relevant HLA.

TCRdb re-called the reads through MiXCR, storing one row per CDR3 protein. The repertoire has about 110,000 distinct CDR3 sequences, about 30% of them found once; the top ten carry roughly three quarters. The sequences come from CD8+ T cells from cultured PBMCs, collected from culture after CMV antigen stimulation. The rearrangement joins TRBV6-1 to TRBJ2-7, with a tentative D call TRBD1 (6 bases). This TCR derives from a human donor in good health (CMV status not recorded). Some clones in this sample may be carry-over from other donors' samples. CDR3 DNA sequence: TGTGCCAGCAGCGAAACAACAGGGTTCACTTACGAGCAGTACTTC. This codes for CASSETTGFTYEQYF.